The subject of this entry is one T cell receptor (beta chain). The data derive from a study of blood T cell repertoires in COVID-19. Overall study context: Samples representing acute and convalescent COVID-19 were sourced from the United States, Italy and Spain.

How the authors handled the data: From reference gene primer amplification, estimates of nucleated cell counts were derived. Using immunoSEQ multiplex PCR, the repertoire was profiled, and TCRdb retains in-frame clones only, with some absent. For V, J and clone size, that table is used; D and trimming come from the DNA. The data hold about 210,000 clones, with about 89% observed a single time. Recovery among Cohort 3 donors was established by two negative PCRs, clearance, or symptom resolution. The ends were cut back, 5 bases at V and 0 bases at J, with 16 bases in the middle. The CDR3 runs 15 residues. Germline lookup yields CDR1 SQVTM and CDR2 ANQGSEA.

Sequenced input: PBMCs or T cells enriched from blood (not recorded which). The origin of this receptor is a woman aged 18-29 years who had recovered from COVID-19. The V and J genes are TRBV29-1 and TRBJ1-1, with unresolved D. The CDR3 spells CSVMGRVGVNTEAFF. The CDR3 DNA follows: TGCAGCGTTATGGGGAGGGTTGGGGTGAACACTGAAGCTTTCTTT.